The next 2 T cell receptor beta chains were all read from a single sample in a study of T cells after yellow fever vaccination. TCRdb re-called the 5' RACE reads with MiXCR, one entry per CDR3 protein. This sample has hundreds of thousands of distinct CDR3 sequences; around 3.6% occur once, and the top ten carry about 20%. The specimen comprised PBMCs, sampled on the day of the yellow fever booster vaccination. Receptors were obtained from a man between 18 and 35 years old who received the YFV17D yellow fever vaccine.

This clonotype was picked up many times. This chain connects TRBV6-2 or TRBV6-3 to TRBJ2-3; D ambiguous. The V end lost 8 bases, the J end lost 2 bases, and 8 bases lay between the germline ends. This CDR3 is 12 amino acids long. CDR1 and CDR2 from the germline V gene are MNHEY and SVGEGT. CDR3 sequence (DNA): TGTGCCAGCGGCGGATTCACAGATACGCAGTATTTT. Encoded protein: CASGGFTDTQYF.

This clonotype has a handful of counts. The chain links TRBV20-1 to TRBJ1-4; D is undetermined. The germline CDR1 and CDR2 sequences are DFQATT and SNEGSKA (reference sequence). This CDR3 comprises 17 residues. Trimming stripped 0 bases from V and 0 bases from J, with 14 bases between. The CDR3 nucleotides are TGCAGTGCTAGAGATTACGCGGGGATAACAACTAATGAAAAACTGTTTTTT. It is translated as CSARDYAGITTNEKLFF.